A few counts support the clone carrying this T cell receptor (beta chain). The data belong to a study of type 1 and type 2 diabetes patients. For the study at large: Samples came from type 1 diabetic, type 2 diabetic or nondiabetic people, recruited in China.

V lost 2 bases and J lost 2; bases outside the gene matches: 6. CDR1 is SGHVS and CDR2 is FQNEAQ in the germline V gene. This CDR3 is built from 16 residues. The PCR template was genomic DNA. The TCR beta CDR3 region was amplified using 30 forward and 13 reverse primers. TCRdb recomputed calls from the multiplex PCR reads with MiXCR, one row per CDR3 protein. Among about 250,000 distinct CDR3 sequences listed, more than 40% were seen once. The clonotype originates from a man younger than 35 with type 2 diabetes. Sequences were obtained from peripheral blood mononuclear cells (PBMCs). The V gene is TRBV7-8, the J gene TRBJ2-7, with 10 bases aligning to TRBD1. Here the CDR3 DNA reads TGTGCCAGCAGCTTACTTTCGGACAGGGGGGCCTACGAGCAGTACTTC. This encodes CASSLLSDRGAYEQYF.